The 12 T cell receptor beta chains in this list originate from one sample, sequenced in a study of PD-1 blockade in mismatch repair-deficient tumors. Assay: immunoSEQ multiplex PCR; the TCRdb copy retains only in-frame clones and omits some. The table records roughly 130,000 clones, more than 70% of them present only once. The sample in question was peripheral blood, obtained 70 to 73 weeks after starting pembrolizumab. The source is an adult with mismatch repair-deficient cancer.

This chain joins TRBV4-1 and TRBJ2-3, with D possibly being TRBD2 (6 bases). V lost 0 bases to trimming and J lost 0 bases, with 7 bases between them. Germline V CDR1 and CDR2: MGHRA, YSYEKL. This CDR3 has 15 amino acids. The CDR3 protein is CASSQEGGSTDTQYF. CDR3 bases: TGCGCCAGCAGCCAAGAGGGAGGAAGCACAGATACGCAGTATTTT.

This clone was seen just once. The CDR3 is CASSLVRLAGGREQFF. The CDR3 nucleotides read TGCGCCAGCAGCTTGGTCAGACTAGCGGGAGGGCGTGAGCAGTTCTTC. V and J are TRBV5-1 and TRBJ2-1; 14 bases agree with TRBD2. CDR3 length equals 16 residues. With V trimmed by 0 bases and J by 9 bases, 5 bases remained unmatched. The germline V gene has CDR1 SGHRS and CDR2 YFSETQ.

V gene TRBV7-9 combines with J gene TRBJ1-3; TRBD1 might be the D (6 bases). The CDR3 is 16 amino acids. The V and J ends lost 5 bases and 2 bases respectively, with 16 bases between them. Germline V gene data show CDR1 as SEHNR and CDR2 as FQNEAQ (reference sequence). The CDR3 coding sequence is TGTGCCAGCAGCCAACCTCGGACAGAGACTGGAAACACCATATATTTT. This codes for CASSQPRTETGNTIYF.

The chain recombines TRBV12-5 with TRBJ2-5; D is unresolved. This CDR3 is 12 amino acids long. The germline V and J ends were trimmed by 3 bases and 4 bases, with 6 bases remaining between them. Germline values: CDR1 LGHNT, CDR2 FRNRAP. The chain's CDR3 is CASGLKVETQYF. The CDR3 region has the DNA TGTGCTAGTGGTTTAAAAGTAGAGACCCAGTACTTC.

This chain links TRBV27 with TRBJ1-5, with D maybe TRBD1 (6 bases). Germline-derived CDR1 and CDR2 are MNHEY and SMNVEV (reference sequence). V was pared by 1 base and J by 5 bases, with 15 bases between. This CDR3 has 16 residues. The DNA of the CDR3 is TGTGCCAGCAGTTTATACGGGGGGCTGAGGGATCAGCCCCAGCATTTT. It is translated as CASSLYGGLRDQPQHF.

The chain recombines TRBV10-1 with TRBJ2-1; D unclear. This CDR3 has 15 residues. V was pared by 4 bases and J by 0 bases, with 10 bases between. From germline, CDR1 is WNHNN and CDR2 SYGVQD (reference sequence). CDR3 amino acids: CASSVSRSSYNEQFF. CDR3 in DNA: TGCGCCAGCAGTGTCTCGCGGAGCTCCTACAATGAGCAGTTCTTC.

The chain has TRBV6-1 and TRBJ2-1, with 10 bases matching TRBD2. The CDR3 loop spans 15 amino acids. Germline V CDR1 and CDR2: MNHNS, SASEGT. V was clipped by 8 bases and J by 10 bases; unmatched bases: 14. CDR3 in amino acids: CASFVSGRRGWEQFF. The CDR3 coding sequence is TGTGCCAGCTTCGTTAGCGGGAGGAGAGGTTGGGAGCAGTTCTTC.

V is TRBV29-1 and J is TRBJ2-1, with 8 positions matching TRBD2. CDR3 length: 15 amino acids. Per the germline V gene, CDR1 is SQVTM and CDR2 is ANQGSEA. V lost 6 bases, J lost 3 bases, and 10 bases stayed unmatched. CDR3 loop: CSVRTTSGDYNEQFF. CDR3 in DNA: TGCAGCGTCCGAACTACTAGCGGCGACTACAATGAGCAGTTCTTC.

The rearrangement joins TRBV5-1 to TRBJ2-1, with 10 positions matching TRBD1. Germline trimming cut 3 bases from V and 4 bases from J; bases unmatched to any gene: 7. Looked up from germline, CDR1 is SGHRS and CDR2 is YFSETQ. The CDR3 totals 16 residues. The CDR3 DNA is TGCGCCAGCAGCTCCAAAACGGGACAGGGGTACAATGAGCAGTTCTTC. Translating it yields CASSSKTGQGYNEQFF.

The genes are TRBV7-9 and TRBJ2-3, with D maybe TRBD2 (5 bases). The germline V gene encodes CDR1 SEHNR and CDR2 FQNEAQ (reference sequence). There are 16 residues in the CDR3. The V end lost 1 base, the J end lost 1 base, and 12 bases lay between the germline ends. The CDR3 DNA sequence: TGTGCCAGCAGCTTAGTAATGGAGAGGGGCACAGATACGCAGTATTTT. Its translation: CASSLVMERGTDTQYF.

The count of this clone is one. The genes are TRBV13 and TRBJ2-2; D perhaps matches TRBD2 (5 bases). V shed 5 bases and J shed 3 bases, with 19 bases lying between them. Germline values: CDR1 PRHDT, CDR2 FYEKMQ (reference sequence). The CDR3 is 17 residues long. The CDR3 DNA reads as TGTGCCAGCAGCCGACCCGGGGTTGGCGATGACACCGGGGAGCTGTTTTTT. Protein: CASSRPGVGDDTGELFF.

This clone came up a few times. The rearrangement links TRBV27 to TRBJ1-5, with a weak D call TRBD1 (5 bases). From germline, CDR1 is MNHEY and CDR2 SMNVEV (reference sequence). The ends were cut back, 4 bases at V and 5 bases at J, with 15 bases in the middle. CDR3 length: 15 residues. In nucleotides, the CDR3 is TGTGCCAGCAGTTGGGGGTGGCCGGGGGATCAGCCCCAGCATTTT. It translates to CASSWGWPGDQPQHF.